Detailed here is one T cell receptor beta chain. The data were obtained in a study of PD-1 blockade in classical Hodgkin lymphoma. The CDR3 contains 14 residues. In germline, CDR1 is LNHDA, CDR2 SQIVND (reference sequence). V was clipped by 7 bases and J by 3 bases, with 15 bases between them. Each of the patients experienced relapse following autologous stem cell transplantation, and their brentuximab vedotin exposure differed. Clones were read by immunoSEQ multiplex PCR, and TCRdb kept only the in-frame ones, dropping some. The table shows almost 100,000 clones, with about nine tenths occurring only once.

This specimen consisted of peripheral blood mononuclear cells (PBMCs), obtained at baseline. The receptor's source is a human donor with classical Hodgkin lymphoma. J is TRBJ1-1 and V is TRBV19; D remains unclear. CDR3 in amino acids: CASTLGHGDTEAFF. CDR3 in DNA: TGTGCCAGTACCCTAGGCCACGGGGACACTGAAGCTTTCTTT. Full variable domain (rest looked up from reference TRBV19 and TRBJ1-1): DGGITQSPKYLFRKEGQNVTLSCEQNLNHDAMYWYRQDPGQGLRLIYYSQIVNDFQKGDIAEGYSVSREKKESFPLTVTSAQKNPTAFYLCASTLGHGDTEAFFGQGTRLTVV.